Following are 5 T cell receptor beta chains from one sample sequenced in a study of T cell responses to AZD1222 COVID-19 vaccine. Sequencing was performed with immunoSEQ multiplex PCR; in TCRdb, only in-frame clones are kept and a portion is missing. The sample contains roughly 270,000 clones, 85% to 95% of which appear only once. Sequencing used peripheral blood, obtained 28 days after the second AZD1222 dose. The source is an adult who received the AZD1222 COVID-19 vaccine.

This clone was picked up one time. This chain joins TRBV7-2 and TRBJ2-7, with D unclear. This CDR3 has 11 residues. V was shortened by 6 bases and J by 4 bases, with 7 bases between the two germline ends. CDR1 is SGHTA and CDR2 is FQGNSA in the germline V gene. The CDR3: CASSITYEQYF. In nucleotides, the CDR3 is TGTGCCAGCAGTATTACATACGAGCAGTACTTC.

This clone appeared once. The V call is TRBV29-1, the J call TRBJ2-3, with 8 bases aligning to TRBD1. The junction had 7 bases not matched to a gene; V was cut back by 7 bases and J by 1 base. The CDR3 has 14 residues. The germline V gene encodes CDR1 SQVTM and CDR2 ANQGSEA. The CDR3 is CSASPGQGTDTQYF. CDR3 nucleotide sequence: TGCAGCGCGTCACCGGGACAGGGCACAGATACGCAGTATTTT.

The rearrangement uses TRBV27 and TRBJ2-7, with TRBD1 identical over 7 bases. Germline lookup yields CDR1 MNHEY and CDR2 SMNVEV (reference sequence). V gave up 5 bases and J gave up 3 bases; unmatched junction bases: 10. The CDR3 runs 15 residues. This CDR3 is CASSPLGGQFYEQYF. CDR3 bases: TGTGCCAGCAGTCCCCTAGGGGGACAGTTCTACGAGCAGTACTTC.

This clone was seen a single time. The rearrangement links TRBV6-5 to TRBJ1-5; 9 bases align to TRBD1. From germline, CDR1 is MNHEY and CDR2 SVGAGI. V shed 8 bases, J shed 4 bases, and the junction held 6 bases outside the gene matches. The CDR3 sequence is 14 residues long. The CDR3 DNA is TGTGCCAGCGGGGACAGGGAATTGAATCAGCCCCAGCATTTT. Encoded protein: CASGDRELNQPQHF.

The genes are TRBV5-4 and TRBJ2-7; TRBD2 might be the D (6 bases). The CDR3 extends over 16 amino acids. Germline V gives CDR1 SGHNT, CDR2 YYREEE (reference sequence). The V and J ends lost 4 bases and 2 bases respectively, with 19 bases between them. The CDR3 spells CASSLTSGTVTYEQYF. The DNA for the CDR3 is TGTGCCAGCAGCCTCACTTCCGGGACTGTGACCTACGAGCAGTACTTC.